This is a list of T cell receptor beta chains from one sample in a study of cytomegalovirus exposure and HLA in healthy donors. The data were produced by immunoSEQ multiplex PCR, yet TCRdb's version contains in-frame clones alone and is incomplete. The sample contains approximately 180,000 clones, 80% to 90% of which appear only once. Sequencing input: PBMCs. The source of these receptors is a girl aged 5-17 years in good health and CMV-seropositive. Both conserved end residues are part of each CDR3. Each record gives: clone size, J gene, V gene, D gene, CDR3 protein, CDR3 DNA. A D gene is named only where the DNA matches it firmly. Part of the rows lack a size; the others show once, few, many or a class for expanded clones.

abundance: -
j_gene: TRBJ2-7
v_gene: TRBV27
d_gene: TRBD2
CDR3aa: CASSRGGDFSYEQYF
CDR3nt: TGTGCCAGCAGTCGCGGGGGGGACTTCTCCTACGAGCAGTACTTC

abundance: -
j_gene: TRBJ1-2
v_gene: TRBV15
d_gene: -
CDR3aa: CATSITQGSYYGYTF
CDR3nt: TGTGCCACCAGCATAACCCAGGGCAGCTACTATGGCTACACCTTC

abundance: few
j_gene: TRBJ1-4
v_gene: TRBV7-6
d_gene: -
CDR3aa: CASSLTQGNEKLFF
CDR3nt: TGTGCCAGCAGCTTAACTCAGGGCAATGAAAAACTGTTTTTT

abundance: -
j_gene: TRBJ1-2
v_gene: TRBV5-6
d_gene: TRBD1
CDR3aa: CASSLEGDSSF
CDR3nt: TGTGCCAGCAGCTTGGAGGGGGACAGTAGCTTC

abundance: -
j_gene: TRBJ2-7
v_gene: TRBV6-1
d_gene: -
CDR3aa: CASMGGDSYEQYF
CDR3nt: TGTGCCAGCATGGGAGGTGACTCCTACGAGCAGTACTTC

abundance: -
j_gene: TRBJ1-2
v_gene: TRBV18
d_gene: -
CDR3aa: CASSPQLAVAVYGYTF
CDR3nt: TGTGCCAGCTCACCACAGCTCGCGGTTGCGGTCTATGGCTACACCTTC

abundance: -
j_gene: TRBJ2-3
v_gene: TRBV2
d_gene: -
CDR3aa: CASSEALLANTDTQYF
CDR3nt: TGTGCCAGCAGTGAAGCCCTATTAGCCAACACAGATACGCAGTATTTT

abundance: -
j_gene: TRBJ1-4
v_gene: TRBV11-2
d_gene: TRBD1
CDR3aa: CASSLRGTGVREKLFF
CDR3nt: TGTGCCAGCAGCTTAAGGGGGACAGGGGTACGTGAAAAACTGTTTTTT

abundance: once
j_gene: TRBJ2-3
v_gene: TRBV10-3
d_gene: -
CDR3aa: CAISARKRQLSTDTQYF
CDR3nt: TGTGCCATCAGCGCTAGAAAGAGACAGCTAAGCACAGATACGCAGTATTTT

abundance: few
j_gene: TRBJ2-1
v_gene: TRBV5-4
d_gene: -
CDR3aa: CASNADTTYNEQFF
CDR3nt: TGTGCCAGCAACGCGGACACCACCTACAATGAGCAGTTCTTC

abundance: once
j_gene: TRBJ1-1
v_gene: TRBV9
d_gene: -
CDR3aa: CASSLGAGDEAFF
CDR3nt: TGTGCCAGCAGCCTCGGGGCAGGGGATGAAGCTTTCTTT

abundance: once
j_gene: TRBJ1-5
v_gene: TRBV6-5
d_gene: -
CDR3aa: CASSEGNQPQHF
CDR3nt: TGTGCCAGCAGCGAGGGCAATCAGCCCCAGCATTTT

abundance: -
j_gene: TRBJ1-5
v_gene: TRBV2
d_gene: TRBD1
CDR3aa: CASSGTGGGGNQPQHF
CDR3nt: TGTGCCAGCAGTGGCACAGGGGGAGGTGGCAATCAGCCCCAGCATTTT

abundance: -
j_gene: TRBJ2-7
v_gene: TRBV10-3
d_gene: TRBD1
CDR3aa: CAISPGTGGHEQYF
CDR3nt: TGTGCCATCAGCCCCGGGACAGGGGGCCACGAGCAGTACTTC

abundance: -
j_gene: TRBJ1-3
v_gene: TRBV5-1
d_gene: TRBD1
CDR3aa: CASSLGQFSSGNTIYF
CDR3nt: TGCGCCAGCAGCCTGGGACAGTTCAGCTCTGGAAACACCATATATTTT

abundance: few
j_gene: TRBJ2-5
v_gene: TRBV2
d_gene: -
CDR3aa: CASSPVETQYF
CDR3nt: TGTGCCAGCAGCCCCGTAGAGACCCAGTACTTC

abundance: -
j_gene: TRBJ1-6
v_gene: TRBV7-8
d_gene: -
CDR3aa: CASRGGSSYNSPLHF
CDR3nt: TGTGCCAGCCGGGGAGGGAGCTCCTATAATTCACCCCTCCACTTT

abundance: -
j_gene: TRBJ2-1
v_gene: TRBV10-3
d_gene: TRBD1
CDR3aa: CATHETGGHDEQFF
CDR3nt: TGTGCCACCCACGAGACAGGGGGCCATGATGAGCAGTTCTTC

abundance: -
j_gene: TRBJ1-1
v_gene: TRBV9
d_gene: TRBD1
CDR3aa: CASSAAGTGKNTEAFF
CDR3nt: TGTGCCAGCAGCGCCGCCGGGACAGGGAAGAACACTGAAGCTTTCTTT

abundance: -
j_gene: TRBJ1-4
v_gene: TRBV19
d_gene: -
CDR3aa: CASTDGGATNEKLFF
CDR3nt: TGTGCCAGTACGGATGGGGGGGCAACTAATGAAAAACTGTTTTTT

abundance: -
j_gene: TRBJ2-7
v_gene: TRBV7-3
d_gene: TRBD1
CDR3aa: CASSPQGALPYEQYF
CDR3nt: TGTGCCAGCAGCCCCCAGGGGGCGCTCCCCTACGAGCAGTACTTC

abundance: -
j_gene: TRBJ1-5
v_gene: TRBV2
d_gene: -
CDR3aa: CASSVRGAQHF
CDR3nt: TGTGCCAGCAGTGTACGCGGGGCCCAGCATTTT

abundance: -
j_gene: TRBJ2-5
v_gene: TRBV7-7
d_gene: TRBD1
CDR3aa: CASSPGTWTGEETQYF
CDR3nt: TGTGCTAGCAGCCCAGGGACCTGGACAGGGGAAGAGACCCAGTACTTC

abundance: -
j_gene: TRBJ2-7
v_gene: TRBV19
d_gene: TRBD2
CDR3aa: CASSIRLAGSYEQYF
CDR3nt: TGTGCCAGTAGTATACGGCTAGCGGGGTCCTACGAGCAGTACTTC

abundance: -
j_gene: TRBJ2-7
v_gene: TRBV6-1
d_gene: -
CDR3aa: CASSLRTHSYEQYF
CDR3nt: TGTGCCAGCAGTCTAAGAACCCACTCCTACGAGCAGTACTTC

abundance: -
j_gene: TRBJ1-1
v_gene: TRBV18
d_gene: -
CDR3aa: CASSRGPMNTEAFF
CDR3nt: TGTGCCAGCTCAAGGGGCCCGATGAACACTGAAGCTTTCTTT

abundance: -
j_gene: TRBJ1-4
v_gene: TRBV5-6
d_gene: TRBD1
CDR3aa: CASSHGGQGAANEKLFF
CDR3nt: TGTGCCAGCAGCCATGGGGGGCAGGGGGCAGCTAATGAAAAACTGTTTTTT

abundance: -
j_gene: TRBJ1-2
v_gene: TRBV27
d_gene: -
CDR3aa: CASSPLTNSNYGYTF
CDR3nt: TGTGCCAGCAGTCCATTGACAAACTCTAACTATGGCTACACCTTC

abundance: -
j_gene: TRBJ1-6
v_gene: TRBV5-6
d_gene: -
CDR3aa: CASSFDGTGSYNSPLHF
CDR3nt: TGTGCCAGCAGCTTCGACGGCACGGGCTCCTATAATTCACCCCTCCACTTT

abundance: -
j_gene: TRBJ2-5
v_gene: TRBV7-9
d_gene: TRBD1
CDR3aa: CASSTLTGFEAPETQYF
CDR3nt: TGTGCCAGCAGCACCCTGACAGGGTTTGAGGCTCCAGAGACCCAGTACTTC

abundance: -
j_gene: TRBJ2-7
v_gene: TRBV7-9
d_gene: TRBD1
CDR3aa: CASRRQGSYEQYF
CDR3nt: TGTGCCAGCAGGCGACAGGGTTCCTACGAGCAGTACTTC

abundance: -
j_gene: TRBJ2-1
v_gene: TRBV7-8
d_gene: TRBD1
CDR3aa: CASSPDGQGASFYNEQFF
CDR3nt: TGTGCCAGCAGCCCGGACGGACAGGGGGCCAGCTTCTACAATGAGCAGTTCTTC

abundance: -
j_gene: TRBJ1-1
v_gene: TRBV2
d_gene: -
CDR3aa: CASSVGDAFF
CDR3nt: TGTGCCAGCAGTGTAGGGGATGCTTTCTTT

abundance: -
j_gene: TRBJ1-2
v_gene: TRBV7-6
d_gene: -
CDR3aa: CASSLAVFSTPNYGYTF
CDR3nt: TGTGCCAGCAGCTTAGCGGTATTTAGTACTCCTAACTATGGCTACACCTTC

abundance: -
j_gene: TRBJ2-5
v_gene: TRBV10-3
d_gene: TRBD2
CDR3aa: CAISPSGGHQETQYF
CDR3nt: TGCGCCATCAGCCCTAGCGGGGGTCACCAAGAGACCCAGTACTTC

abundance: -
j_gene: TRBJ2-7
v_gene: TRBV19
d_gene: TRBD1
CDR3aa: CASSQDRGSYEQYF
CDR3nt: TGTGCCAGTAGTCAGGACAGGGGATCCTACGAGCAGTACTTC

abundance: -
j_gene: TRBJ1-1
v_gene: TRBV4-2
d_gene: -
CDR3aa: CASREEGTRFNTEAFF
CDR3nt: TGTGCCAGCAGAGAAGAGGGGACACGCTTTAACACTGAAGCTTTCTTT

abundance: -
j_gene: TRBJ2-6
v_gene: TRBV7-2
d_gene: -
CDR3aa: CASSLVRTVGGANVLTF
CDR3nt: TGTGCCAGCAGCTTAGTTCGGACAGTCGGTGGGGCCAACGTCCTGACTTTC

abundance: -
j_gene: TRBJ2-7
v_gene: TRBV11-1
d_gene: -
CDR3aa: CASSPQGFEYYEQYF
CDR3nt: TGTGCCAGCAGCCCCCAGGGTTTTGAGTACTACGAGCAGTACTTC

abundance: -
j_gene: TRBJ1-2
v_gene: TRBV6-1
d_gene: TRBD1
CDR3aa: CASSRQGEGYTF
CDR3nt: TGTGCCAGCAGCCGACAGGGTGAGGGCTACACCTTC

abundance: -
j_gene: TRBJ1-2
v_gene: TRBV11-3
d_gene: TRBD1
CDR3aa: CASSSDRTFGYTF
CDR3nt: TGTGCCAGCAGCTCGGACAGGACTTTTGGCTACACCTTC

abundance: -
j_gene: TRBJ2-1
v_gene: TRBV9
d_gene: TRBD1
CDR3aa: CASSVGTGVSMRFF
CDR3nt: TGTGCCAGCAGCGTGGGGACAGGGGTCAGCATGCGATTCTTC

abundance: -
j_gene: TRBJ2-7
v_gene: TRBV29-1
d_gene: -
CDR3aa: CSVGVGLATYEQYF
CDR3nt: TGCAGCGTTGGGGTAGGTCTAGCGACCTACGAGCAGTACTTC

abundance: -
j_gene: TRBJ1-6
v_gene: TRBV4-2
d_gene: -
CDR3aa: CASSPAGGSPLHF
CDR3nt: TGTGCCAGCAGCCCCGCGGGGGGATCACCCCTCCACTTT

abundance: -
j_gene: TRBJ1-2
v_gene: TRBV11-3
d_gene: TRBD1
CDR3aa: CASSSRSLPGQTASGYTF
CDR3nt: TGTGCCAGCAGCTCGAGGTCCCTCCCGGGACAGACTGCGTCGGGCTACACCTTC

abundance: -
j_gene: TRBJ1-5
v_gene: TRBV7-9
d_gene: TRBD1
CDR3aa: CASSPTGGGQPQHF
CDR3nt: TGTGCCAGCAGCCCGACAGGGGGGGGTCAGCCCCAGCATTTT

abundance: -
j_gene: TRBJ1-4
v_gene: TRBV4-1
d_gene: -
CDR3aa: CASSHSDTPEKLFF
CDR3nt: TGCGCTAGCAGCCACTCGGACACTCCGGAAAAACTGTTTTTT

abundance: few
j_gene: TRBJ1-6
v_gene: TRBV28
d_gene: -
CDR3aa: CASSLYWTSYNSPLHF
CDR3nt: TGTGCCAGCAGTTTATACTGGACAAGTTATAATTCACCCCTCCACTTT

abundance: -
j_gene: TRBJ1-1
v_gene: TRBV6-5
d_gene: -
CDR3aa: CASSAEPLGLAFF
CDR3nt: TGTGCCAGCAGTGCTGAGCCCCTCGGGTTGGCTTTCTTT

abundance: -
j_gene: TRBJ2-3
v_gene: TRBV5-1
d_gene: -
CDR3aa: CASSLAYSTDTQYF
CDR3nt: TGCGCCAGCAGCTTGGCCTATAGCACAGATACGCAGTATTTT

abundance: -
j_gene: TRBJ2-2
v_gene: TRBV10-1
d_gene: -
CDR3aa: CASSPPRKPAGELFF
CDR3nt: TGCGCCAGCAGTCCACCGAGGAAACCGGCTGGGGAGCTGTTTTTT

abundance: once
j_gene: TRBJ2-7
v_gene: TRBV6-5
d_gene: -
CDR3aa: CASSGTGINDF
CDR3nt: TGTGCCAGCAGTGGAACAGGGATAAACGACTTC

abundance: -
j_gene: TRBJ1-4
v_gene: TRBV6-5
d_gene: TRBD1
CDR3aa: CASSYSSGGGEKLFF
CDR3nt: TGTGCCAGCAGTTACTCCTCAGGGGGCGGTGAAAAACTGTTTTTT